This TCR beta chain emerged from a study of identical twins. This clonotype was counted a few times. The antigen is unknown. The V end lost 5 bases, the J end lost 4 bases, and 21 bases lay between the germline ends. The length of the CDR3 is 17 residues. The study's findings and limits: Excess twin sharing in beta out-of-frame sequences was weaker.

TCRdb re-analysed the 5' RACE reads in MiXCR, keeping a single row per CDR3 protein. The table lists around 1.7 million distinct CDR3 sequences, less than 40% of them singletons. The clonotype comes from a newborn girl in good health. The chain combines TRBV12-3 or TRBV12-4 with TRBJ2-1; D call uncertain. Sequencing used cord blood. DNA of the CDR3: TGTGCCAGCAGTCCGTACCACTCCCGATCCCAGTACAATGAGCAGTTCTTC. This sequence encodes CASSPYHSRSQYNEQFF.